What follows are 30 T cell receptor beta chains derived from one specimen sequenced in a study of shared clonotypes between healthy human individuals. Some clones are missing from TCRdb's copy, which holds only in-frame ones; the method was immunoSEQ multiplex PCR. The sample carries more than 550,000 clones, roughly 72% recorded once. The sequencing sample was made of memory CD4+ T cells sorted from blood. Indicated subset: CD45RA-negative fraction. These receptors originate from a woman aged 30 to 39 in good health.

The chain uses TRBV5-5 and TRBJ2-1; D might be TRBD1 or TRBD2, each matching 5 bases. The germline CDR1 and CDR2 sequences are SGHKS and YYEKEE (reference sequence). CDR3 length equals 15 residues. The V end lost 3 bases, the J end lost 2 bases, and 12 bases lay between the germline ends. The CDR3 protein is CASSSGALAYNEQFF. The CDR3 DNA follows: TGTGCCAGCAGCTCCGGGGCGTTAGCCTACAATGAGCAGTTCTTC. Full variable domain (outside the CDR3, taken from reference TRBV5-5 and TRBJ2-1): DAGVTQSPTHLIKTRGQQVTLRCSPISGHKSVSWYQQVLGQGPQFIFQYYEKEERGRGNFPDRFSARQFPNYSSELNVNALLLGDSALYLCASSSGALAYNEQFFGPGTRLTVL.

This chain connects TRBV7-9 to TRBJ1-5, with unresolved D. The CDR3 has 14 amino acids. Germline CDR1 and CDR2: SEHNR and FQNEAQ (reference sequence). Trimming removed 7 bases at V and 2 bases at J, with 12 bases between. CDR3 nucleotide sequence: TGTGCCAGCACCAACGCAGGCGGCAATCAGCCCCAGCATTTT. It yields the protein CASTNAGGNQPQHF.

The rearrangement uses TRBV7-2 and TRBJ2-6, with D perhaps given as TRBD1 or TRBD2 (5 bases each). Germline-derived CDR1 and CDR2 are SGHTA and FQGNSA. The CDR3 runs 19 residues. Between the trimmed V and J ends, which lost 1 base and 1 base, there was a span of 17 bases. This CDR3 reads CASSLGEGTRLSGANVLTF. Here the CDR3 DNA reads TGTGCCAGCAGCTTAGGGGAAGGGACCAGGTTGTCTGGGGCCAACGTCCTGACTTTC.

The chain couples TRBV5-8 to TRBJ1-2; a weak D match, TRBD1 (5 bases). Between the trimmed V and J ends, which lost 4 bases and 5 bases, there was a span of 18 bases. This CDR3 region has 15 residues. CDR1 SGHTS and CDR2 YDEGEE come from the germline V gene. The CDR3, as DNA: TGTGCCAGCAGCCCCACGTTGGGGGTCGGGTATGGCTACACCTTC. Amino acid sequence: CASSPTLGVGYGYTF. Full variable domain (outside the CDR3, taken from reference TRBV5-8 and TRBJ1-2): EAGVTQSPTHLIKTRGQQATLRCSPISGHTSVYWYQQALGLGLQFLLWYDEGEERNRGNFPPRFSGRQFPNYSSELNVNALELEDSALYLCASSPTLGVGYGYTFGSGTRLTVV.

This sequence joins TRBV6-1 and TRBJ1-5; D possibly corresponds to TRBD1 (6 bases). The V gene lost 9 bases and the J gene lost 3 bases, with 12 bases spanning the gap. CDR3 length: 13 amino acids. Germline V lookup: CDR1 MNHNS, CDR2 SASEGT. The CDR3 nucleotides are TGTGCCAGTAGAGGACAGTTCAATCAGCCCCAGCATTTT. Protein product: CASRGQFNQPQHF.

V is TRBV14 and J is TRBJ2-5; the D is unclear. Germline V gives CDR1 SGHDN, CDR2 FVKESK. V was clipped by 0 bases and J by 4 bases, with 6 bases between them. This CDR3 contains 13 residues. For the CDR3, the DNA is TGTGCCAGCAGCCAAGATTGGAGAGAGACCCAGTACTTC. Translated, it gives CASSQDWRETQYF.

The chain joins TRBV14 to TRBJ2-7; 7 bases are shared with TRBD2. With V trimmed by 5 bases and J by 5 bases, 12 bases remained unmatched. From germline, CDR1 is SGHDN and CDR2 FVKESK. This CDR3 spans 15 amino acids. The CDR3 sequence: CASSSLAGVNDEQYF. CDR3 sequence (DNA): TGTGCCAGCAGCTCTTTGGCGGGAGTAAATGACGAGCAGTACTTC.

A note on this clone: A far larger clone is only one base removed, so a read error is likely. CDR3 nucleotide sequence: TGTGCCAGCAGCTCGGGGACTAGCGGAACCTACGAGCAGTACTTC. Amino acids: CASSSGTSGTYEQYF. The V and J genes are TRBV5-4 and TRBJ2-7; TRBD2 agrees at 11 bases. Germline trimming cut 3 bases from V and 2 bases from J; bases unmatched to any gene: 4. Germline V gene data show CDR1 as SGHNT and CDR2 as YYREEE (reference sequence). CDR3 length equals 15 residues. Full variable domain (outside the CDR3, taken from reference TRBV5-4 and TRBJ2-7): ETGVTQSPTHLIKTRGQQVTLRCSSQSGHNTVSWYQQALGQGPQFIFQYYREEENGRGNFPPRFSGLQFPNYSSELNVNALELDDSALYLCASSSGTSGTYEQYFGPGTRLTVT.

The chain joins TRBV2 to TRBJ2-3; D uncertain. Trimming took 6 bases from V and 2 from J, leaving 15 bases between them. Germline CDR1 SNHLY, CDR2 FYNNEI. There are 15 residues in the CDR3. CDR3 DNA: TGTGCCAGCAGCCCCCACGGGCAGCTCACAGATACGCAGTATTTT. It yields the protein CASSPHGQLTDTQYF.

About this clone: The junction and the germline gene differ at one end; a read error may be behind it. This sequence joins TRBV11-2 and TRBJ2-7; 8 nucleotides match TRBD2. This CDR3 region has 16 residues. The V gene's germline CDR1 is SGHAT and CDR2 FQNNGV. The CDR3 DNA follows: TGTGCCAGCAGCATAGAGACTAGCGTTGGATCCTACGAGCAGTACTTC. Protein product: CASSIETSVGSYEQYF. The variable domain in full, completed from reference TRBV11-2 and TRBJ2-7, reads EAGVAQSPRYKIIEKRQSVAFWCNPISGHATLYWYQQILGQGPKLLIQFQNNGVVDDSQLPKDRFSAERLKGVDSTLKIQPAKLEDSAVYLCASSIETSVGSYEQYFGPGTRLTVT.

This clone was recorded once. This sequence joins TRBV11-1 and TRBJ1-2; TRBD1 agrees at 7 bases. Germline V gene data show CDR1 as SGHAT and CDR2 as FQDESV (reference sequence). V was clipped by 5 bases and J by 6 bases; unmatched bases: 3. The CDR3 covers 12 residues. The CDR3 DNA sequence: TGTGCCAGCAGCCCCAGGGGGAATGGCTACACCTTC. As protein: CASSPRGNGYTF. Variable domain in full (rest from reference TRBV11-1 and TRBJ1-2): EAEVAQSPRYKITEKSQAVAFWCDPISGHATLYWYRQILGQGPELLVQFQDESVVDDSQLPKDRFSAERLKGVDSTLKIQPAELGDSAMYLCASSPRGNGYTFGSGTRLTVV.

This chain joins TRBV7-8 and TRBJ2-7; a weak D match, TRBD1 (5 bases). Trimming pared 4 bases from V and 0 bases from J, leaving 13 bases between. Germline V gives CDR1 SGHVS, CDR2 FQNEAQ. The CDR3 covers 15 residues. The CDR3 reads CASSSTGISSYEQYF. CDR3 in DNA: TGTGCCAGCAGCTCCACAGGCATTAGCTCCTACGAGCAGTACTTC. The full variable domain, rest sourced from reference TRBV7-8 and TRBJ2-7, is GAGVSQSPRYKVAKRGQDVALRCDPISGHVSLFWYQQALGQGPEFLTYFQNEAQLDKSGLPSDRFFAERPEGSVSTLKIQRTQQEDSAVYLCASSSTGISSYEQYFGPGTRLTVT.

This chain uses TRBV5-6 with TRBJ2-1; 10 bases are a match to TRBD2. This CDR3 region has 18 residues. V lost 0 bases and J lost 0; bases outside the gene matches: 6. From germline, CDR1 is SGHDT and CDR2 YYEEEE. The CDR3 is CASSLAVASGSSYNEQFF. CDR3 DNA sequence: TGTGCCAGCAGCTTGGCCGTGGCTAGCGGGAGCTCCTACAATGAGCAGTTCTTC.

The rearrangement uses TRBV7-9 and TRBJ2-7; possibly TRBD1 or TRBD2 for D (5 bases each). CDR1 and CDR2 (germline): SEHNR, FQNEAQ (reference sequence). The CDR3 length is 14 residues. V lost 5 bases, J lost 3 bases, and 14 bases lay in between. CDR3 region: CASSPRDGNYEQYF. The CDR3 DNA follows: TGTGCCAGCAGCCCAAGGGACGGCAACTACGAGCAGTACTTC.

As regards this clone: This sample also contains other DNA sequences that code for the same CDR3. The J gene is TRBJ2-2, the V gene TRBV7-2; D is unclear. Looked up from germline, CDR1 is SGHTA and CDR2 is FQGNSA. The V gene lost 3 bases and the J gene lost 1 base, with 6 bases spanning the gap. CDR3 length: 14 residues. The CDR3 bases are TGTGCCAGCAGCTTGGCTAGGAACACCGGGGAGCTGTTTTTT. The encoded protein is CASSLARNTGELFF.

V gene TRBV5-5 combines with J gene TRBJ1-1; 12 bases line up with TRBD1. V dropped 4 bases and J dropped 3; count of bases not matched to a gene: 7. This CDR3 spans 16 amino acids. CDR1 is SGHKS and CDR2 is YYEKEE in the germline V gene (reference sequence). CDR3 residues: CASSRGQGAVDTEAFF. The CDR3, as DNA: TGTGCCAGCAGCAGGGGACAGGGGGCGGTTGACACTGAAGCTTTCTTT.

The chain recombines TRBV9 with TRBJ2-3; TRBD2 is a possible D gene (6 bases). The length of the CDR3 is 15 residues. V was clipped by 0 bases and J by 1 base, with 9 bases between them. The germline CDR1 and CDR2 sequences are SGDLS and YYNGEE. CDR3 in amino acids: CASSVGTTRTDTQYF. CDR3 bases: TGTGCCAGCAGCGTAGGGACTACCCGCACAGATACGCAGTATTTT.

The chain is built from TRBV25-1 and TRBJ2-2; 7 bases are a match to TRBD2. Germline V CDR1 and CDR2: MGHDK, SYGVNS. The CDR3 loop spans 16 amino acids. Trimming took 3 bases from V and 6 from J; bases not matched to a gene: 10. CDR3 bases: TGTGCCAGCAGTGATCCTCTGCCTAGCGGTCCCGGGGAGCTGTTTTTT. It encodes CASSDPLPSGPGELFF.

This clone turned up a few times. Possible read error: a much larger clone is one base away. The J gene is TRBJ2-1, the V gene TRBV28, with 8 bases lining up with TRBD2. CDR3 length: 15 residues. The junction had 4 bases not matched to a gene; V was cut back by 6 bases and J by 0 bases. Per the germline V gene, CDR1 is MDHEN and CDR2 is SYDVKM. The CDR3 coding sequence is TGTGCCAGCAGCGTAGCGGGGAGCTCCTACAATGAGCAGTTCTTC. Translating it yields CASSVAGSSYNEQFF.

The gene calls are TRBV28 and TRBJ1-2, with D possibly being TRBD1 (5 bases). This CDR3 region has 16 residues. Germline values: CDR1 MDHEN, CDR2 SYDVKM. Trimming stripped 6 bases from V and 0 bases from J, with 17 bases between. CDR3 in amino acids: CASSSVGTATNYGYTF. As DNA, the CDR3 is TGTGCCAGCAGCTCTGTTGGGACCGCTACTAACTATGGCTACACCTTC.

The chain carries TRBV28 and TRBJ1-4; 11 nucleotides align to TRBD1. Germline-derived CDR1 and CDR2 are MDHEN and SYDVKM. With 7 bases clipped from V and 7 bases from J, the junction kept 5 bases outside the gene matches. The CDR3 spans 14 residues. CDR3 residues: CASISGQGGEKLFF. DNA for the CDR3: TGTGCCAGCATTTCGGGACAGGGGGGTGAAAAACTGTTTTTT. Filled out from reference TRBV28 and TRBJ1-4, the complete variable domain reads DVKVTQSSRYLVKRTGEKVFLECVQDMDHENMFWYRQDPGLGLRLIYFSYDVKMKEKGDIPEGYSVSREKKERFSLILESASTNQTSMYLCASISGQGGEKLFFGSGTQLSVL.

The chain has TRBV27 and TRBJ2-3, with D unresolved. The V end was cut by 6 bases, the J end by 4 bases, with 11 bases between. The CDR3 has 13 residues. Germline V CDR1 and CDR2: MNHEY, SMNVEV (reference sequence). The CDR3 reads CASRKLEADTQYF. Here the CDR3 DNA reads TGTGCCAGCAGGAAACTTGAGGCAGATACGCAGTATTTT.

The chain links TRBV5-8 to TRBJ2-1; D gene uncertain. The CDR3 loop spans 14 amino acids. Trimming stripped 2 bases from V and 7 bases from J, with 13 bases between. CDR1 is SGHTS and CDR2 is YDEGEE in the germline V gene. The CDR3 region has the DNA TGTGCCAGCAGCTTTAGGACGAACTGGAATGAGCAGTTCTTC. This gives the protein CASSFRTNWNEQFF.

The gene calls are TRBV28 and TRBJ2-7; D remains unclear. Between the trimmed V and J ends, which lost 7 bases and 0 bases, there was a span of 10 bases. The CDR3 has 13 amino acids. Germline CDR1 MDHEN, CDR2 SYDVKM. CDR3 nucleotides: TGTGCCAGCACCACCGCAGGCTCCTACGAGCAGTACTTC. Its protein product is CASTTAGSYEQYF.

This chain connects TRBV28 to TRBJ1-2, with D uncertain. CDR3 length: 12 amino acids. V was cut by 5 bases and J by 3 bases, with 7 bases left in between. Per germline, CDR1 MDHEN and CDR2 SYDVKM. The CDR3 DNA follows: TGTGCCAGCAGTCCATTCTACTATGGCTACACCTTC. Amino acids: CASSPFYYGYTF.

The chain recombines TRBV10-3 with TRBJ1-2, with TRBD1 identical over 11 bases. Germline values: CDR1 ENHRY, CDR2 SYGVKD. This CDR3 has 16 residues. Trimming cost V 3 bases and J 5 bases; bases outside gene matches: 8. The CDR3 region has the DNA TGTGCCATCAGTGAAGCCGGGACAGGGGGTGGATATGGCTACACCTTC. This sequence encodes CAISEAGTGGGYGYTF.

The J gene is TRBJ2-5, the V gene TRBV25-1; D is uncertain. The germline gives CDR1 MGHDK, CDR2 SYGVNS. The length of the CDR3 is 15 residues. Deletions cut 5 bases from V and 7 bases from J, with 20 bases between. Written as DNA, the CDR3 is TGTGCCAGCAGTCCCCGGGCAGAATCTCAGCGGACCCAGTACTTC. As protein: CASSPRAESQRTQYF.

CDR3: CASSALEGLGNTEAFF. CDR3 DNA: TGTGCCAGCAGTGCACTGGAAGGTCTGGGGAACACTGAAGCTTTCTTT. The J gene is TRBJ1-1, the V gene TRBV25-1; D remains unclear. V lost 4 bases and J 1 base, leaving 16 bases between the germline ends. Germline CDR1 MGHDK, CDR2 SYGVNS. CDR3 length equals 16 residues.

This clone was recorded a few times. The V call is TRBV18, the J call TRBJ1-5, with D possibly matching TRBD1 (5 bases). The V end was cut by 5 bases, the J end by 5 bases, with 25 bases between. Germline-derived CDR1 and CDR2 are KGHSH and LQKENI. This CDR3 region has 18 residues. CDR3 nucleotide sequence: TGTGCCAGCTCAGGCGAAGTGGGGGGGTTTGGATGGGATCAGCCCCAGCATTTT. Protein: CASSGEVGGFGWDQPQHF.

This clone was recorded at least ten times. This sequence joins TRBV10-3 and TRBJ1-5; D may be TRBD1 (5 bases). V lost 3 bases, J lost 3 bases, and 9 bases lay in between. The CDR3 sequence is 14 residues long. Germline V gene lookup returns CDR1 ENHRY and CDR2 SYGVKD. The CDR3: CAISDRGDNQPQHF. For the CDR3, the DNA is TGTGCCATCAGTGATCGAGGGGACAATCAGCCCCAGCATTTT.